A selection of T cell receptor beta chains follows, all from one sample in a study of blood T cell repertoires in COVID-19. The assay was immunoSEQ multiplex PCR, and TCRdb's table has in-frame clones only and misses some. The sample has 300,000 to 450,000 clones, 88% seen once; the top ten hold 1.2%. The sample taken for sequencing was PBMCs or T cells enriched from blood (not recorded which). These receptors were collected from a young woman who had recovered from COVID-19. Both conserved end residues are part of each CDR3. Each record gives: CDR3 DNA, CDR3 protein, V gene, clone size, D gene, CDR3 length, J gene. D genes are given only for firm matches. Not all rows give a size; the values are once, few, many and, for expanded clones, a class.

CDR3nt: TGCGCCAGCAAGACGGACCACAGGGAAAAAGGCTACACCTTC
CDR3aa: CASKTDHREKGYTF
v_gene: TRBV5-1
abundance: .
d_gene: .
len: 14
j_gene: TRBJ1-2

CDR3nt: TGTGCCAGCAGCTTAGTTTGGCAGAACTACGAGCAGTACTTC
CDR3aa: CASSLVWQNYEQYF
v_gene: TRBV11-2
abundance: .
d_gene: .
len: 14
j_gene: TRBJ2-7

CDR3nt: TGTGCCAGCAGTGAGCCAGGGACAGGGTCGGGTGAAAAACTGTTTTTT
CDR3aa: CASSEPGTGSGEKLFF
v_gene: TRBV6-1
abundance: .
d_gene: TRBD1
len: 16
j_gene: TRBJ1-4

CDR3nt: TGCAGCGCCTCCCGGGACAGGGTTGCTGAAGCTTTCTTT
CDR3aa: CSASRDRVAEAFF
v_gene: TRBV29-1
abundance: .
d_gene: TRBD1
len: 13
j_gene: TRBJ1-1

CDR3nt: TGTGCCAGCAAGGAACAGTTCTACAATGAGCAGTTCTTC
CDR3aa: CASKEQFYNEQFF
v_gene: TRBV13
abundance: .
d_gene: .
len: 13
j_gene: TRBJ2-1

CDR3nt: TGTGCCAGCAGCCAAGAGCCCGAGAGGGCTAACTATGGCTACACCTTC
CDR3aa: CASSQEPERANYGYTF
v_gene: TRBV3-1/TRBV3-2
abundance: .
d_gene: .
len: 16
j_gene: TRBJ1-2

CDR3nt: TGTGCCAGCAGCTTAACGGGGGGGCCCGGGACTGAAGCTTTCTTT
CDR3aa: CASSLTGGPGTEAFF
v_gene: TRBV7-3
abundance: .
d_gene: .
len: 15
j_gene: TRBJ1-1

CDR3nt: TGTGCCAGCAGCCCAGATACCACAGATACGCAGTATTTT
CDR3aa: CASSPDTTDTQYF
v_gene: TRBV7-9
abundance: .
d_gene: .
len: 13
j_gene: TRBJ2-3

CDR3nt: TGTGCCAGCAGCGTAGGCGGGACAGGGGCCTACGAGCAGTACTTC
CDR3aa: CASSVGGTGAYEQYF
v_gene: TRBV9
abundance: .
d_gene: TRBD1
len: 15
j_gene: TRBJ2-7

CDR3nt: TGTGCCAGCAGTTCCTCTAGCTGGGGCACAGATACGCAGTATTTT
CDR3aa: CASSSSSWGTDTQYF
v_gene: TRBV6-6
abundance: .
d_gene: .
len: 15
j_gene: TRBJ2-3

CDR3nt: TGCAGCGCCTCCGGGACAGGGGGCGATGGCTACACCTTC
CDR3aa: CSASGTGGDGYTF
v_gene: TRBV29-1
abundance: .
d_gene: TRBD1
len: 13
j_gene: TRBJ1-2

CDR3nt: TGTGCCACCGCCTTCGCGGGATACTACGAGCAGTACTTC
CDR3aa: CATAFAGYYEQYF
v_gene: TRBV11-1
abundance: .
d_gene: .
len: 13
j_gene: TRBJ2-7

CDR3nt: TGCGCCAGCAGCCCGGGGACTAAAGTGACCGGGGAGCTGTTTTTT
CDR3aa: CASSPGTKVTGELFF
v_gene: TRBV5-1
abundance: once
d_gene: TRBD2
len: 15
j_gene: TRBJ2-2

CDR3nt: TGTGCCAGCGGGACAGCAATTAGCAATCAGCCCCAGCATTTT
CDR3aa: CASGTAISNQPQHF
v_gene: TRBV7-9
abundance: .
d_gene: TRBD1
len: 14
j_gene: TRBJ1-5

CDR3nt: TGCGCCAGCAGCCAAGATCCGCGGCCGCTATCTGGAAACACCATATATTTT
CDR3aa: CASSQDPRPLSGNTIYF
v_gene: TRBV4-3
abundance: .
d_gene: .
len: 17
j_gene: TRBJ1-3

CDR3nt: TGTGCCAGCAGCGCCCAACCGGGACTAGCGGGGGGGCGGTACGAGCAGTACTTC
CDR3aa: CASSAQPGLAGGRYEQYF
v_gene: TRBV7-2
abundance: .
d_gene: TRBD2
len: 18
j_gene: TRBJ2-7